The sequence of this TCR beta chain was determined in a study of T cells after posttransplantation cyclophosphamide. Study results and caveats: Donor-recipient repertoire similarity was low at 1-2 months, rising over year one.

The CDR3 is made up of 12 amino acids. Per the germline V gene, CDR1 is SGHDT and CDR2 is YYEEEE. V was cut by 2 bases and J by 7 bases, with 7 bases left in between. This clone has a count of ten or more. Its cognate antigen is unknown. Using immunoSEQ multiplex PCR, the repertoire was profiled, and TCRdb retains in-frame clones only, with some absent. The data show 20,000 to 25,000 clones, with none appearing a single time. What was sequenced was PBMCs. The V call is TRBV5-6, the J call TRBJ1-3; D gene ambiguous. This receptor was identified in a woman aged 60-75 years in good health, CMV-negative, and a related stem cell transplant donor. DNA of the CDR3: TGTGCCAGCAGCTTAGGAGGGAACACCATATATTTT. Its protein is CASSLGGNTIYF. Drawing the rest from reference TRBV5-6 and TRBJ1-3, the complete variable domain is DAGVTQSPTHLIKTRGQQVTLRCSPKSGHDTVSWYQQALGQGPQFIFQYYEEEERQRGNFPDRFSGHQFPNYSSELNVNALLLGDSALYLCASSLGGNTIYFGEGSWLTVV.